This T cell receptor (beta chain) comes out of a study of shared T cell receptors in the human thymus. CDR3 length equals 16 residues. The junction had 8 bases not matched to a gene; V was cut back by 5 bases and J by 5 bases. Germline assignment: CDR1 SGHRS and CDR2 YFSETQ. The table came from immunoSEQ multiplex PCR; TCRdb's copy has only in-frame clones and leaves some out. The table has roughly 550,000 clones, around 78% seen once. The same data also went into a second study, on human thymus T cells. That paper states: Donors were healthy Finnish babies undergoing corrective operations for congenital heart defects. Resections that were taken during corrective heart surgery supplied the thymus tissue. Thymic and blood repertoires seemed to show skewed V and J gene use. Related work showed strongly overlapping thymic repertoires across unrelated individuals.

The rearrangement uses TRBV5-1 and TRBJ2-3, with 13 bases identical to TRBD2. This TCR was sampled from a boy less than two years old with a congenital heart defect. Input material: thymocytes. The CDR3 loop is CASSQGLAGALDTQYF. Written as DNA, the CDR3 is TGCGCCAGCAGTCAAGGACTAGCGGGAGCCCTAGATACGCAGTATTTT.